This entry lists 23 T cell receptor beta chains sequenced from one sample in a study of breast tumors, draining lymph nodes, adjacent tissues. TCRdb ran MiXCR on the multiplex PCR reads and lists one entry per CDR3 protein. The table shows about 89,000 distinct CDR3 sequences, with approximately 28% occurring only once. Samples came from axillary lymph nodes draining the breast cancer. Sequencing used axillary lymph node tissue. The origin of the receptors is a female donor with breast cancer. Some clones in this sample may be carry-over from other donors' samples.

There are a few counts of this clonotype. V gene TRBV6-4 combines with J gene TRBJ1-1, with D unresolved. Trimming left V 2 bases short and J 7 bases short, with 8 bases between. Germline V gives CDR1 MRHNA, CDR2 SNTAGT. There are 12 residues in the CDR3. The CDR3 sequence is CASSDGYNEAFF. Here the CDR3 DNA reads TGTGCCAGCAGTGACGGGTACAATGAAGCTTTCTTT.

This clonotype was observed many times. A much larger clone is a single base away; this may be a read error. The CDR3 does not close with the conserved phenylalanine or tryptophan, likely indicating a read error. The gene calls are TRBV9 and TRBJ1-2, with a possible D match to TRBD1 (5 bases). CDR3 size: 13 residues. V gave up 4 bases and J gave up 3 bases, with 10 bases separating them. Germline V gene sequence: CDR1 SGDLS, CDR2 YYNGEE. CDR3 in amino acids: CASSTGTDYGYTS. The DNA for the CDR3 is TGTGCCAGCAGCACCGGGACGGACTATGGCTACACCTCC.

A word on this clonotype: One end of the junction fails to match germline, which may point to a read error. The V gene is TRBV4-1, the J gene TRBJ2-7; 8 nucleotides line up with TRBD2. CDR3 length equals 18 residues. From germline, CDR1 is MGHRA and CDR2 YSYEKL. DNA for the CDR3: TGCGCCAGCAGCCAAGATCCTCTTGTACTAGCGGAAACCTACGAGCAGTGCTTC. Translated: CASSQDPLVLAETYEQCF.

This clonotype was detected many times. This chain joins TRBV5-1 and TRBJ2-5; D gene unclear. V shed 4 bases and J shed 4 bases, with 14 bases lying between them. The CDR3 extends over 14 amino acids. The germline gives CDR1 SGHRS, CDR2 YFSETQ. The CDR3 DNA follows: TGCGCCAGCAGCCACCGGGCTTCAATAGAGACCCAGTACTTC. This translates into CASSHRASIETQYF.

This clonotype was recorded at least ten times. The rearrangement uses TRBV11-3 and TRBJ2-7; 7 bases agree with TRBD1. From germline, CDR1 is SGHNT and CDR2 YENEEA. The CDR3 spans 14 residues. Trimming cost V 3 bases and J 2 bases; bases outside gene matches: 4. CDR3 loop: CASSLEDRTYEQYF. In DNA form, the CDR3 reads TGTGCCAGCAGCTTGGAGGACAGGACCTACGAGCAGTACTTC.

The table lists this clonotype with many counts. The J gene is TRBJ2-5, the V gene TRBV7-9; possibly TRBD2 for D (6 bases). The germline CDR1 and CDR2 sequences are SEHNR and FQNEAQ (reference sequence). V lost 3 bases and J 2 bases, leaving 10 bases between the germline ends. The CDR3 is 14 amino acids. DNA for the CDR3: TGTGCCAGCAGCTTGAGGAGGGAGCAAGAGACCCAGTACTTC. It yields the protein CASSLRREQETQYF.

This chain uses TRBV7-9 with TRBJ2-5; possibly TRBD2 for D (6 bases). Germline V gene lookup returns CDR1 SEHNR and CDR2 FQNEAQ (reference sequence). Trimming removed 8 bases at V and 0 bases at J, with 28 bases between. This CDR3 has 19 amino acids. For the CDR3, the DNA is TGTGCCAGCGGCTCCCCCTCGGGGAGGCCCAATACTTACCAAGAGACCCAGTACTTC. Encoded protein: CASGSPSGRPNTYQETQYF.

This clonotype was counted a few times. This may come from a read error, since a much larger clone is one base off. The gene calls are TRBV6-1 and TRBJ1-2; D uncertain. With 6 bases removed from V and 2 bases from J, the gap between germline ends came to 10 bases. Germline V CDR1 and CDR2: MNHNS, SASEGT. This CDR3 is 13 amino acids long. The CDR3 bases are TGTGCCAGCAGACCGGGTGAAAACTATGGCTACACCTTC. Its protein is CASRPGENYGYTF.

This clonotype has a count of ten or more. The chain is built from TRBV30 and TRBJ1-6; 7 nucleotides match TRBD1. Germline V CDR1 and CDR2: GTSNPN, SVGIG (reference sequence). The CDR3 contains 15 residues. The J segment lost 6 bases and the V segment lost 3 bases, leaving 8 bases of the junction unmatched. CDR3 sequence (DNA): TGTGCCTGGAGGCAGGGACAGAGATCTAATTCACCCCTCCACTTT. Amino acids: CAWRQGQRSNSPLHF. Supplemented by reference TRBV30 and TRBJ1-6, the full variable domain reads SQTIHQWPATLVQPVGSPLSLECTVEGTSNPNLYWYRQAAGRGLQLLFYSVGIGQISSEVPQNLSASRPQDRQFILSSKKLLLSDSGFYLCAWRQGQRSNSPLHFGNGTRLTVT.

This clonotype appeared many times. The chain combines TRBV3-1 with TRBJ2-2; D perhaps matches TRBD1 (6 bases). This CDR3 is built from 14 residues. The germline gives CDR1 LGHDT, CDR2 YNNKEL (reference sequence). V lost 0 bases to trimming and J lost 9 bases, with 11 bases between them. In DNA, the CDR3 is TGTGCCAGCAGCCAAGATGGGGGCGGAAGGGAGCTGTTTTTT. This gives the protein CASSQDGGGRELFF.

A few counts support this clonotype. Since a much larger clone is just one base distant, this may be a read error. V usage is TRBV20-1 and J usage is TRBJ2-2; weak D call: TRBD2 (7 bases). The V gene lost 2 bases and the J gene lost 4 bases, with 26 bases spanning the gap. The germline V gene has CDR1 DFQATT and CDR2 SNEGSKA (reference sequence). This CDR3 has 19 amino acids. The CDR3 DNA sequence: TGCAGTGCTAGAATCTCCTCATCGGGGGCAGCGGGATTCACCGGGGAGCTGTTTTTT. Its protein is CSARISSSGAAGFTGELFF.

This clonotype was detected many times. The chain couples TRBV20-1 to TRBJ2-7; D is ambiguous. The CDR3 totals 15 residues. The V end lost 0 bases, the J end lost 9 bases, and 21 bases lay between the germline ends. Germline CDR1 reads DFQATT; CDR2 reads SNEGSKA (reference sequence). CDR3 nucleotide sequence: TGCAGTGCTAGAGATTTGCGTCCGGCCCAGGTGGGGCAGTACTTC. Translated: CSARDLRPAQVGQYF.

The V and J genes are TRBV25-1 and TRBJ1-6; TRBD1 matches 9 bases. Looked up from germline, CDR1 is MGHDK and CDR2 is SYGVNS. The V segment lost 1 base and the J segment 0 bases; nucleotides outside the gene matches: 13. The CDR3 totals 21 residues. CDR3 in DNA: TGTGCCAGCAGTGAATTAGGCGCCGGGACAGGGACAAACTCCTATAATTCACCCCTCCACTTT. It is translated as CASSELGAGTGTNSYNSPLHF.

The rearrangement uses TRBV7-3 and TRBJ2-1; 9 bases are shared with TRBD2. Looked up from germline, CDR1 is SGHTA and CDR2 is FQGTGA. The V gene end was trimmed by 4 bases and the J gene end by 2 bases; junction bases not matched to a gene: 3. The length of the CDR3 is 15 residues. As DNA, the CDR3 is TGTGCCAGCAGCTCTCTAGCGGGAACCTACAATGAGCAGTTCTTC. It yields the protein CASSSLAGTYNEQFF.

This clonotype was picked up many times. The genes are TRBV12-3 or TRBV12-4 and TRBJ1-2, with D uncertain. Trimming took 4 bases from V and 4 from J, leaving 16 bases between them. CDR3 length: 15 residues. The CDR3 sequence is CASSSSSTPLYGYTF. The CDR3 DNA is TGTGCCAGCAGTTCATCCTCGACCCCCCTCTATGGCTACACCTTC.

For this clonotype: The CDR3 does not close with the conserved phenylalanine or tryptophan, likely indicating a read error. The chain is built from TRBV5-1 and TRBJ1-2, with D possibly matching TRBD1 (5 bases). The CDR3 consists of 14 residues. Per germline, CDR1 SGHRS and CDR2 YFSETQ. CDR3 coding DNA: TGCGCCGGCAGCTTGGACCAGGGTAACTATGGCTACACCCTC. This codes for CAGSLDQGNYGYTL.

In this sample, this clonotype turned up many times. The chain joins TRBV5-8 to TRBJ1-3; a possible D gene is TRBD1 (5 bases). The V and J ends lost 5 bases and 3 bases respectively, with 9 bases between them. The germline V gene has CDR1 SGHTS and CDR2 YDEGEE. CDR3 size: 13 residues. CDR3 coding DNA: TGTGCCAGCAGTCTGGACATTGGAAACACCATATATTTT. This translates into CASSLDIGNTIYF.

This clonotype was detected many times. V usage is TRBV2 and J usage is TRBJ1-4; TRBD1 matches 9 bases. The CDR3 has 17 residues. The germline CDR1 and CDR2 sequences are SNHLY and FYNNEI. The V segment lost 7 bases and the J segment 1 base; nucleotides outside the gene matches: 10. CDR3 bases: TGTGCCAGCATTATAGGGACAGGGCGCTTAACTAATGAAAAACTGTTTTTT. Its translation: CASIIGTGRLTNEKLFF.

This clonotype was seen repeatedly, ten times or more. The CDR3 DNA reads TGTGCCAGCAGCCAAAGGGGGGACACAGATACGCAGTATTTT. Translating it yields CASSQRGDTDTQYF. V usage is TRBV4-2 and J usage is TRBJ2-3; D is possibly TRBD1 or TRBD2 (6 bases each). This CDR3 contains 14 residues. Trimming took off 2 bases at V and 2 bases at J, with 8 bases between the two ends. CDR1 is LGHNA, CDR2 YNFKEQ, per germline.

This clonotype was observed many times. CDR3 bases: TGTGCCAGCAGCTTCGGGACTAGCGTTAATGAGCAGTTCTTC. This translates into CASSFGTSVNEQFF. This chain joins TRBV7-2 and TRBJ2-1; TRBD2 aligns across 10 bases. With V trimmed by 3 bases and J by 7 bases, 3 bases remained unmatched. This CDR3 comprises 14 residues. CDR1 and CDR2 from the germline V gene are SGHTA and FQGNSA.

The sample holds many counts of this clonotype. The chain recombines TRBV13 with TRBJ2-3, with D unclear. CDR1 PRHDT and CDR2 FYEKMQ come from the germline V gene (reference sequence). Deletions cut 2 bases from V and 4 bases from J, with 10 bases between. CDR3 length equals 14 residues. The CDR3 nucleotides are TGTGCCAGCAGCTTATTTTTCTCTTCAGATACGCAGTATTTT. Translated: CASSLFFSSDTQYF.

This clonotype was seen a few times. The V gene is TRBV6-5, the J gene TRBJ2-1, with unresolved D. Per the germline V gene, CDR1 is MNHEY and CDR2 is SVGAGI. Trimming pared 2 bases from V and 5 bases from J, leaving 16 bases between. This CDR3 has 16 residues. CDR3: CASSYEWPPQDNEQFF. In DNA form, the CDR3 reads TGTGCCAGCAGTTACGAATGGCCGCCTCAGGACAATGAGCAGTTCTTC.

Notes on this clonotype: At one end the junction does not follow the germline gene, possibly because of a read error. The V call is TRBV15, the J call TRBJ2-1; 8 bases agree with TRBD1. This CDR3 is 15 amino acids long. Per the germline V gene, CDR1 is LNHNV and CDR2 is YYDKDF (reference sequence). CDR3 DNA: TGTGCCACCAGCAGGAGGGGACAGGCCTACAGTGAGCAGTTCTTC. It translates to CATSRRGQAYSEQFF.